These T cell receptor beta chains were read from a single sample in a study of T cell responses to AZD1222 COVID-19 vaccine. Produced via immunoSEQ multiplex PCR; TCRdb's table is partial and in-frame only. The sample comprises under 300,000 clones, 85% to 95% of which are singletons, and approximately 0.52% rests with the top ten. This specimen consisted of peripheral blood, obtained on day 0 of AZD1222 vaccination. These receptors originate from an adult in good health. Each CDR3 is given with its conserved first and last residue. A D gene is named only where the DNA matches it firmly. Not all rows give a size; the values are once, few, many and, for expanded clones, a class.

j_call	clone_size	d_call	v_call	cdr3_aa	cdr3_nt
TRBJ2-1	NA	TRBD2	TRBV7-6	CASSHRLAGGDEQFF	TGTGCCAGCAGCCACCGACTAGCGGGAGGGGATGAGCAGTTCTTC
TRBJ2-5	NA	TRBD2	TRBV9	CASSVASGSLETQYF	TGTGCCAGCAGCGTAGCTAGCGGGAGCTTGGAGACCCAGTACTTC
TRBJ1-2	NA	NA	TRBV7-9	CASSPEARGGYTF	TGTGCCAGCAGTCCAGAGGCCCGCGGGGGCTACACCTTC
TRBJ1-5	NA	TRBD1	TRBV28	CASAYTRGANQPQHF	TGTGCCAGCGCCTACACCAGGGGGGCAAATCAGCCCCAGCATTTT
TRBJ1-3	NA	NA	TRBV4-1	CASRALGVRGNTIYF	TGCGCCAGCAGAGCTTTAGGGGTCCGTGGAAACACCATATATTTT
TRBJ1-5	once	TRBD1	TRBV18	CASSPRTGGEGNQPQHF	TGTGCCAGCTCACCAAGGACAGGGGGCGAGGGCAATCAGCCCCAGCATTTT
TRBJ2-2	NA	NA	TRBV19	CASRSIGSTGELFF	TGTGCCAGTAGAAGTATCGGTTCCACCGGGGAGCTGTTTTTT
TRBJ1-5	NA	NA	TRBV2	CASRGSSNQPQHF	TGTGCCAGCAGGGGCTCTAGCAATCAGCCCCAGCATTTT
TRBJ1-6	NA	NA	TRBV28	CASSSMTVGANSPLHF	TGTGCCAGCAGCTCAATGACAGTCGGGGCTAATTCACCCCTCCACTTT
TRBJ2-2	NA	TRBD2	TRBV7-3	CASSPQGGGVSTGELFF	TGTGCCAGCAGCCCACAAGGTGGGGGGGTGAGCACCGGGGAGCTGTTTTTT
TRBJ2-4	NA	TRBD1	TRBV9	CASSVDQGVSVQYF	TGTGCCAGCAGCGTAGACCAGGGGGTATCGGTTCAGTACTTC
TRBJ1-5	NA	NA	TRBV2	CASSVDSSNQPQHF	TGTGCCAGCAGTGTCGACAGTAGCAATCAGCCCCAGCATTTT
TRBJ1-5	NA	TRBD1	TRBV27	CASSSSWQGGQPQHF	TGTGCCAGCAGTTCCTCGTGGCAGGGGGGGCAGCCCCAGCATTTT
TRBJ1-2	NA	NA	TRBV18	CASSPDSNYGYTF	TGTGCCAGCTCGCCAGACAGCAACTATGGCTACACCTTC
TRBJ2-7	NA	NA	TRBV6-5	CASSGYHTTYEQYF	TGTGCCAGTTCCGGTTACCACACCACCTACGAGCAGTACTTC
TRBJ2-7	NA	NA	TRBV7-3	CASSPQGPYREQYF	TGTGCCAGCAGCCCCCAGGGTCCTTATAGGGAGCAGTACTTC
TRBJ1-2	NA	NA	TRBV5-6	CASSFPAEGDYGYTF	TGTGCCAGCAGCTTCCCTGCGGAGGGGGACTATGGCTACACCTTC
TRBJ2-1	once	NA	TRBV20-1	CSASARGRTYNEQFF	TGCAGTGCTAGTGCCAGGGGCAGAACCTACAATGAGCAGTTCTTC
TRBJ2-5	NA	NA	TRBV4-3	CASSQDGVSETQYF	TGCGCCAGCAGCCAAGACGGAGTGTCTGAGACCCAGTACTTC
TRBJ1-1	NA	TRBD1	TRBV6-5	CASTLPRTGNTEAFF	TGTGCCAGCACTTTACCCAGGACAGGCAACACTGAAGCTTTCTTT
TRBJ2-7	once	TRBD1	TRBV20-1	CSASGTGSVYEQYF	TGCAGTGCTAGTGGGACAGGGTCCGTCTACGAGCAGTACTTC
TRBJ1-1	NA	NA	TRBV5-4	CASSVPGGGLAFF	TGTGCCAGCAGCGTCCCGGGGGGCGGCTTAGCTTTCTTT
TRBJ2-2	NA	TRBD2	TRBV7-9	CAAPPGLRNTGELFF	TGTGCTGCCCCTCCGGGACTACGAAACACCGGGGAGCTGTTTTTT
TRBJ2-4	NA	NA	TRBV2	CASSTLASGKNIQYF	TGTGCCAGCAGTACCCTGGCGTCGGGCAAAAACATTCAGTACTTC
TRBJ1-5	NA	TRBD1	TRBV19	CASSTGTGGYQPQHF	TGTGCCAGTAGCACCGGGACAGGGGGCTATCAGCCCCAGCATTTT
TRBJ1-1	NA	NA	TRBV30	CAWSGAGQMDTEAFF	TGTGCCTGGAGTGGGGCCGGACAGATGGACACTGAAGCTTTCTTT
TRBJ2-1	NA	NA	TRBV5-1	CASSFGQAYNEQFF	TGCGCCAGCAGCTTTGGGCAGGCTTACAATGAGCAGTTCTTC
TRBJ2-3	NA	NA	TRBV3-1/TRBV3-2	CASSQVGSPQYF	TGTGCCAGCAGCCAAGTAGGGAGTCCGCAGTATTTT
TRBJ1-5	NA	NA	TRBV7-9	CASSPKEGAERPQHF	TGTGCCAGCAGCCCGAAGGAGGGAGCCGAGCGGCCCCAGCATTTT
TRBJ1-5	NA	NA	TRBV6-4	CASRISRANNQPQHF	TGTGCCAGCAGGATCTCAAGGGCCAACAATCAGCCCCAGCATTTT
TRBJ2-1	few	TRBD2	TRBV6-2/TRBV6-3	CASSLGLAGGQNEQFF	TGTGCCAGCAGTTTGGGACTAGCGGGAGGGCAAAATGAGCAGTTCTTC
TRBJ2-7	NA	TRBD2	TRBV28	CASRLGREAYEQYF	TGTGCCAGCAGGCTGGGGCGGGAGGCCTACGAGCAGTACTTC
TRBJ1-1	NA	NA	TRBV7-3	CASSLEPRLNTEAFF	TGTGCCAGCAGCTTAGAGCCACGATTGAACACTGAAGCTTTCTTT
TRBJ1-1	NA	NA	TRBV30	CAWGQSSTEAFF	TGTGCCTGGGGACAGTCGAGCACTGAAGCTTTCTTT
TRBJ2-1	NA	NA	TRBV2	CASSSSRINEQFF	TGTGCCAGCAGTTCCTCGCGGATCAATGAGCAGTTCTTC
TRBJ2-5	NA	TRBD2	TRBV27	CASLSPGGSQYF	TGTGCCAGCCTGAGTCCCGGGGGGTCCCAGTACTTC
TRBJ2-7	NA	NA	TRBV18	CASSPRRGGWYEQYF	TGTGCCAGCTCACCTCGACGAGGGGGATGGTACGAGCAGTACTTC
TRBJ1-1	NA	TRBD1	TRBV5-1	CASSSTGEANTEAFF	TGCGCCAGCAGCTCGACAGGGGAGGCGAACACTGAAGCTTTCTTT
TRBJ2-7	NA	NA	TRBV5-4	CASSLALDPYEQYF	TGTGCCAGCAGCTTGGCCCTGGACCCCTACGAGCAGTACTTC
TRBJ1-2	few	TRBD1	TRBV9	CASSGGQGEHGYTF	TGTGCCAGCAGCGGCGGACAGGGAGAACATGGCTACACCTTC
TRBJ1-1	NA	NA	TRBV5-4	CASSLGAGTPFGKAFF	TGTGCCAGCAGCTTGGGGGCAGGGACCCCCTTTGGGAAAGCTTTCTTT
TRBJ2-7	NA	NA	TRBV5-6	CASSLHEVPYEQYF	TGTGCCAGCAGCTTGCACGAAGTGCCCTACGAGCAGTACTTC
TRBJ2-1	NA	NA	TRBV5-1	CASSLVRRGSYNEQFF	TGCGCCAGCAGCTTAGTCCGCAGGGGATCCTACAATGAGCAGTTCTTC
TRBJ2-1	NA	NA	TRBV7-6	CASSHRGGTAGSDEQFF	TGTGCCAGCAGCCATAGAGGGGGTACAGCGGGCAGTGATGAGCAGTTCTTC
TRBJ1-6	NA	NA	TRBV3-1/TRBV3-2	CASSPSGQVYNSPLHF	TGTGCCAGCAGCCCTTCCGGGCAGGTCTATAATTCACCCCTCCACTTT
TRBJ1-1	NA	NA	TRBV3-1/TRBV3-2	CASSQGKGIGEAFF	TGTGCCAGCAGCCAAGGTAAGGGGATAGGTGAAGCTTTCTTT
TRBJ1-1	NA	NA	TRBV29-1	CSVEATWAEAFF	TGCAGCGTTGAGGCGACCTGGGCTGAAGCTTTCTTT
TRBJ1-4	NA	NA	TRBV28	CASSTHLATNEKLFF	TGTGCCAGCAGTACACACCTAGCAACTAATGAAAAACTGTTTTTT
TRBJ2-3	NA	TRBD2	TRBV29-1	CSVLGLAGGGSPDTQYF	TGCAGCGTTTTGGGACTAGCGGGGGGTGGTTCACCAGATACGCAGTATTTT
TRBJ2-5	NA	NA	TRBV5-1	CASSLEGFQETQYF	TGCGCCAGCAGCTTGGAAGGGTTTCAAGAGACCCAGTACTTC
TRBJ1-1	NA	NA	TRBV5-1	CASSLIPGDFGEAFF	TGCGCCAGCAGCTTGATCCCAGGGGATTTCGGTGAAGCTTTCTTT
TRBJ2-2	NA	TRBD2	TRBV6-6	CASSPGNSGIRHYTGELFF	TGTGCCAGCAGTCCGGGGAATAGCGGGATTAGGCATTACACCGGGGAGCTGTTTTTT
TRBJ2-7	NA	TRBD1	TRBV28	CASPPGTGGGEQYF	TGTGCCAGCCCGCCCGGGACAGGGGGGGGCGAGCAGTACTTC
TRBJ1-4	NA	TRBD1	TRBV15	CATQTGMSEKLFF	TGTGCCACCCAGACAGGGATGAGTGAAAAACTGTTTTTT